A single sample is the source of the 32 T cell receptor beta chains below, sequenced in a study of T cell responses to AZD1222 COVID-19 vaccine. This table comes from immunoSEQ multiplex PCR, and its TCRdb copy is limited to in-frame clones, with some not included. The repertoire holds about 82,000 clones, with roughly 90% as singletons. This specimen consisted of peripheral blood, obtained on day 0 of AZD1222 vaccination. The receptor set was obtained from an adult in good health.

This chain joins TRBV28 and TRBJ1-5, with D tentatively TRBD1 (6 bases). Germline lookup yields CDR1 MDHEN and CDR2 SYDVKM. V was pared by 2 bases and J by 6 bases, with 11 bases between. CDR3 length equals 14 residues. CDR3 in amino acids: CASSLGQGFQPQHF. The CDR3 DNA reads TGTGCCAGCAGTTTAGGGCAGGGGTTTCAGCCCCAGCATTTT.

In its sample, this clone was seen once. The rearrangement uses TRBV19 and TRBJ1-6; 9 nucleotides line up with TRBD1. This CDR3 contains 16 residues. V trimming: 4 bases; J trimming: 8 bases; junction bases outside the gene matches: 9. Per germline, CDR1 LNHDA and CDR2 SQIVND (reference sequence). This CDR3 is CASSTWTGARDSPLHF. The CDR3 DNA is TGTGCCAGTAGTACCTGGACAGGGGCCAGGGATTCACCCCTCCACTTT.

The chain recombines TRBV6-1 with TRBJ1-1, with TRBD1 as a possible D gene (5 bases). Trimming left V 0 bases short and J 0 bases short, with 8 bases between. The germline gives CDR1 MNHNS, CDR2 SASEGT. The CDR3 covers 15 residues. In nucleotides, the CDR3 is TGTGCCAGCAGTGAAGCGGGGCTCTTGAACACTGAAGCTTTCTTT. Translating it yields CASSEAGLLNTEAFF.

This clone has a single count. CDR3 DNA: TGTGCCAGTAAGGCCTCCCCGACAGGGTTTCTCCAAAACATTCAGTACTTC. Its translation is CASKASPTGFLQNIQYF. The chain has TRBV19 and TRBJ2-4; 7 bases line up with TRBD1. This CDR3 comprises 17 residues. The germline V gene encodes CDR1 LNHDA and CDR2 SQIVND (reference sequence). V was pared by 7 bases and J by 5 bases, with 17 bases of the junction left unmatched.

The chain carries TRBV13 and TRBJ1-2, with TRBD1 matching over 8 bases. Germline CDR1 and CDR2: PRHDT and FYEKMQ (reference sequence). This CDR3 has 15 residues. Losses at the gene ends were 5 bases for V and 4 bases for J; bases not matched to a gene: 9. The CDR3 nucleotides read TGTGCCAGCAGCCCCTCCGACAGGGGAACCTATGGCTACACCTTC. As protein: CASSPSDRGTYGYTF.

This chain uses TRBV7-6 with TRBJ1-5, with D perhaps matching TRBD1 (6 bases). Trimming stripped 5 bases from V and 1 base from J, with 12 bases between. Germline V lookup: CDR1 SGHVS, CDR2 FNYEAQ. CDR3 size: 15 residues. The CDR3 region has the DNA TGTGCCAGCAGCCTGAGGACAGAGAGCAATCAGCCCCAGCATTTT. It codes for CASSLRTESNQPQHF. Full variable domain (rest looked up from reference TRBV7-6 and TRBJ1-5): GAGVSQSPRYKVTKRGQDVALRCDPISGHVSLYWYRQALGQGPEFLTYFNYEAQQDKSGLPNDRFSAERPEGSISTLTIQRTEQRDSAMYRCASSLRTESNQPQHFGDGTRLSIL.

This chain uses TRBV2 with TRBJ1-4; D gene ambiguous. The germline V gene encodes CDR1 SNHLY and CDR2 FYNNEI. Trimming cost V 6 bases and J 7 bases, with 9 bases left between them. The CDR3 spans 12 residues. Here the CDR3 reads CASRRNSEKLFF. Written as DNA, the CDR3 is TGTGCCAGCAGGCGGAATAGTGAAAAACTGTTTTTT.

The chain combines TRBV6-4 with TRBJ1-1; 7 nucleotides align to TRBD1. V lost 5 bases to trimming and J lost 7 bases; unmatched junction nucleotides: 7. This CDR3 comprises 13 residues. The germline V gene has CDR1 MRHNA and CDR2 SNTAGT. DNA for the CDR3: TGTGCCAGCAGTCCCGGGACAGAAAATGAAGCTTTCTTT. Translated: CASSPGTENEAFF.

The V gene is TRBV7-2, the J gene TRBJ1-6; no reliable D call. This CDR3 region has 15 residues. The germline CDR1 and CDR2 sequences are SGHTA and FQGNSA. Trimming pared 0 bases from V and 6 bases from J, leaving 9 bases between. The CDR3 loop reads CASSLAPTPNSPLHF. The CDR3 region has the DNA TGTGCCAGCAGCTTAGCCCCCACTCCTAATTCACCCCTCCACTTT.

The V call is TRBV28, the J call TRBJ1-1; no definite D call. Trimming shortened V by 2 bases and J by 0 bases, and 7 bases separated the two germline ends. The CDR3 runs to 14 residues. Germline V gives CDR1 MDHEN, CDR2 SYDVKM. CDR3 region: CASSLTAVNTEAFF. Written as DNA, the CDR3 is TGTGCCAGCAGTTTAACTGCGGTGAACACTGAAGCTTTCTTT.

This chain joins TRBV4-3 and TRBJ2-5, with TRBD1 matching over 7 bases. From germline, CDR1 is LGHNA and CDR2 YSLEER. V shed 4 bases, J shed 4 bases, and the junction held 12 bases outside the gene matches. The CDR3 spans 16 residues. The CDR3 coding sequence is TGCGCCAGCAGCCCACGAGTTACGAACAGGGGAGAGACCCAGTACTTC. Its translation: CASSPRVTNRGETQYF.

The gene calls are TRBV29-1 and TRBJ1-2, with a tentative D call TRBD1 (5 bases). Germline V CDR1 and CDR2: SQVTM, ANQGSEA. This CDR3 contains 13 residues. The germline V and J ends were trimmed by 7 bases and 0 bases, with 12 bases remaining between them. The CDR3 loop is CSAGRGANYGYTF. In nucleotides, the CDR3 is TGCAGCGCGGGTCGGGGCGCTAACTATGGCTACACCTTC.

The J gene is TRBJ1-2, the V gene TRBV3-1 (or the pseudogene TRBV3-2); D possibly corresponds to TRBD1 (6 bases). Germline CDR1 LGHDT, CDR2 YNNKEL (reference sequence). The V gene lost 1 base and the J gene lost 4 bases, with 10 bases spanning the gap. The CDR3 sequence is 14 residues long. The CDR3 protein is CASSQVRGGYGYTF. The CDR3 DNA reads TGTGCCAGCAGCCAAGTAAGAGGGGGCTATGGCTACACCTTC.

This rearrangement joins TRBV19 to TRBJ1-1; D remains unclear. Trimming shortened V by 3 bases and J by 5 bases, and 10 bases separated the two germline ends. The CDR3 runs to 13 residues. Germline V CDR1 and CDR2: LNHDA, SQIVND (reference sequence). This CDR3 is CASSIGQGTEAFF. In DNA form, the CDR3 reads TGTGCCAGTAGTATCGGCCAAGGGACTGAAGCTTTCTTT.

CDR3 region: CASADGLVYEQYF. The CDR3 region has the DNA TGTGCCAGCGCGGACGGATTAGTCTACGAGCAGTACTTC. The rearrangement links TRBV19 to TRBJ2-7, with D unresolved. Germline V gene lookup returns CDR1 LNHDA and CDR2 SQIVND (reference sequence). Trimming cost V 9 bases and J 3 bases, with 15 bases left between them. The CDR3 covers 13 residues.

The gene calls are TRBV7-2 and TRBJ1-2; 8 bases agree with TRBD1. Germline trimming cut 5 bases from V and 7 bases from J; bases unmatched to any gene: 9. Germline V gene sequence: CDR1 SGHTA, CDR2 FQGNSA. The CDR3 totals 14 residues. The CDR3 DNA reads TGTGCCAGCAGCCCCGGACAGGGAACTAGTGGCTACACCTTC. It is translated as CASSPGQGTSGYTF.

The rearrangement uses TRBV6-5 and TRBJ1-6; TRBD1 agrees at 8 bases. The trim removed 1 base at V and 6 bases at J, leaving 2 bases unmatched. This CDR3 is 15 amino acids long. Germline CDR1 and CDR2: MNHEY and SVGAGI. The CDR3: CASSYLDRANSPLHF. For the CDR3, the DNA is TGTGCCAGCAGTTACTTGGACAGGGCTAATTCACCCCTCCACTTT.

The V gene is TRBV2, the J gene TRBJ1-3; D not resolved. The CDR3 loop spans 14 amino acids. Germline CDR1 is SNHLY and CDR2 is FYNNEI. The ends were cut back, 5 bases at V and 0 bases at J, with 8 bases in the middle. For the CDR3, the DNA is TGTGCCAGCAGTACAGTCCGCTCTGGAAACACCATATATTTT. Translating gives CASSTVRSGNTIYF.

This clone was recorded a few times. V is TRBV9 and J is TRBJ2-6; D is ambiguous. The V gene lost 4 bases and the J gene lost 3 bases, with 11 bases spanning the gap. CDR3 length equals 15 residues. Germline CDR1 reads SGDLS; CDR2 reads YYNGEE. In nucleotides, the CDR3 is TGTGCCAGCAGCCCCCAGACGAGTGGGGCCAACGTCCTGACTTTC. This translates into CASSPQTSGANVLTF.

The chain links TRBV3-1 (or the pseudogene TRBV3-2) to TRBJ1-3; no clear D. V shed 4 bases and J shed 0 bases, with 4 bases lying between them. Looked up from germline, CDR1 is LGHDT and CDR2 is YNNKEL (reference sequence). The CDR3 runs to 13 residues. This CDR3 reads CASSPNSGNTIYF. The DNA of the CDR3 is TGTGCCAGCAGCCCAAACTCTGGAAACACCATATATTTT.

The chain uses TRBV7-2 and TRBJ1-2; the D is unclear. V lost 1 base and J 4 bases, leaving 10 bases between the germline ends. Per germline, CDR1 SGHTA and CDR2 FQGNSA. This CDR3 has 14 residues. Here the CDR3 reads CASSLESSFYGYTF. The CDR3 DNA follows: TGTGCCAGCAGCTTAGAGTCGTCGTTCTATGGCTACACCTTC.

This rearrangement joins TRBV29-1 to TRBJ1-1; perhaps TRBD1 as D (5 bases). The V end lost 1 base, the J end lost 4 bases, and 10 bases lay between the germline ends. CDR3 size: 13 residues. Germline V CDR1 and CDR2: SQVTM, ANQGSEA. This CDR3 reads CSVEARGSTEAFF. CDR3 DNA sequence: TGCAGCGTTGAAGCTAGGGGAAGCACTGAAGCTTTCTTT.

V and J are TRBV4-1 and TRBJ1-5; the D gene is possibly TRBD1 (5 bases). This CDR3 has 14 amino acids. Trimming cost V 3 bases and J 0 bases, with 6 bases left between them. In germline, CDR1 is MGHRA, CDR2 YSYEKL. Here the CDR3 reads CASSHRDSNQPQHF. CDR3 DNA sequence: TGCGCCAGCAGCCACAGGGATAGCAATCAGCCCCAGCATTTT.

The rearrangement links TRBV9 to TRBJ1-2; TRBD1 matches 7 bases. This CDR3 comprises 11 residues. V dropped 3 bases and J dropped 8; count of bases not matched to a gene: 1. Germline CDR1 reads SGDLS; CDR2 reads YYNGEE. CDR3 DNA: TGTGCCAGCAGCGCCAGGGGGGGCTACACCTTC. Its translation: CASSARGGYTF.

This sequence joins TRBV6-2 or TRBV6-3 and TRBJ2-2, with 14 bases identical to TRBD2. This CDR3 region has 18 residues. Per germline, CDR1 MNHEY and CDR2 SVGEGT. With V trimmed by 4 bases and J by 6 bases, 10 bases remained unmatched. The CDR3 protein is CASSSTSGGVMYPGELFF. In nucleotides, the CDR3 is TGTGCCAGCAGTTCGACTAGCGGGGGGGTGATGTATCCCGGGGAGCTGTTTTTT.

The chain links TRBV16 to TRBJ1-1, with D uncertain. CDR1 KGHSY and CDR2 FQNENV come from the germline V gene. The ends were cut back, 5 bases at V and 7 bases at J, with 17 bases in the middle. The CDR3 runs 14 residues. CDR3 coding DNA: TGTGCCAGCAGCTACCCCGGGAAAATAGGTGAAGCTTTCTTT. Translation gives CASSYPGKIGEAFF.

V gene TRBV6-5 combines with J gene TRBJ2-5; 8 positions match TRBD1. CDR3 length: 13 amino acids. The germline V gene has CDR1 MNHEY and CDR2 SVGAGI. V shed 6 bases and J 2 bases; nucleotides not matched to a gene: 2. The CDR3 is CASRRQGQETQYF. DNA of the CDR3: TGTGCCAGCAGGCGACAGGGGCAAGAGACCCAGTACTTC.

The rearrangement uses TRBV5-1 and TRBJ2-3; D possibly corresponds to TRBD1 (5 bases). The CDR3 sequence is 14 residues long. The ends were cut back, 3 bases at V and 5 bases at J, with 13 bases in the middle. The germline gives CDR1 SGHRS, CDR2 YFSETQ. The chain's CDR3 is CASSSTPTGDTQYF. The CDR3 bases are TGCGCCAGCAGCTCTACGCCTACAGGAGATACGCAGTATTTT.

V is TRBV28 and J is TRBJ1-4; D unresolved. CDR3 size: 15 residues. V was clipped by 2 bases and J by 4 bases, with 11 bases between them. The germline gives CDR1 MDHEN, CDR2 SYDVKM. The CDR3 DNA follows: TGTGCCAGCAGTTTAATAGAGGGAATTAATGAAAAACTGTTTTTT. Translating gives CASSLIEGINEKLFF.

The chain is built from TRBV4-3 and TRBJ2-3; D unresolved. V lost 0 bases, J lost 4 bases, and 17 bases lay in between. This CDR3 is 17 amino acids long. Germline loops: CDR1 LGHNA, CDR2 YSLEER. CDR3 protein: CASSQEGYAGRADTQYF. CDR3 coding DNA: TGCGCCAGCAGCCAAGAAGGGTACGCCGGCCGAGCAGATACGCAGTATTTT.

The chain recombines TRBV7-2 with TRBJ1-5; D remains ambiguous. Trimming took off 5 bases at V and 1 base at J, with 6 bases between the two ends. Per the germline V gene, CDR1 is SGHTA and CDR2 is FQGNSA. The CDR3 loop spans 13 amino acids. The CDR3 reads CASSVRSNQPQHF. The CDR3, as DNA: TGTGCCAGCAGCGTTCGCAGCAATCAGCCCCAGCATTTT. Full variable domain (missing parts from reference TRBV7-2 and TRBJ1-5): GAGVSQSPSNKVTEKGKDVELRCDPISGHTALYWYRQSLGQGLEFLIYFQGNSAPDKSGLPSDRFSAERTGGSVSTLTIQRTQQEDSAVYLCASSVRSNQPQHFGDGTRLSIL.

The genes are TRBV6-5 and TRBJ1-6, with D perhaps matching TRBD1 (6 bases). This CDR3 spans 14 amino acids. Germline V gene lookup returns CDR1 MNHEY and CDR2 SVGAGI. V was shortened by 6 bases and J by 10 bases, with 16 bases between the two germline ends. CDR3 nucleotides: TGTGCCAGCAGCCAGGGGCAGGGGAAGTCACCCCTCCACTTT. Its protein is CASSQGQGKSPLHF.